Following are 21 T cell receptor beta chains from one sample sequenced in a study of tumor and adjacent non-tumor tissue in lung cancer. RNA was extracted from bulk tissue without any cell sorting. Three rounds of nested PCR, following a modified ARM-PCR protocol, produced the TCRbeta library. TCRdb ran MiXCR on the multiplex PCR reads and lists one entry per CDR3 protein. The data hold about 110,000 distinct CDR3 sequences, with around 75% observed a single time. Sequenced input: lung tumor tissue. The receptors come from a woman in her sixties with non-small cell lung cancer.

The table lists this clonotype with a few counts. A read error may produce the germline difference seen at one junction end. This chain links TRBV6-1 with TRBJ2-2, with TRBD2 as a possible D gene (5 bases). The CDR3 extends over 14 amino acids. Germline lookup yields CDR1 MNHNS and CDR2 SASEGT. CDR3 in DNA: TGTTCCAGCAGTGAAGCGCAGCGATTCGGGGAACTGTTTTTT. Translation gives CSSSEAQRFGELFF.

Comment on this clonotype: The junction does not match germline at one end; this may be a read error. J is TRBJ1-4 and V is TRBV11-3; D may be TRBD1 (6 bases). The CDR3 totals 14 residues. Germline V gene lookup returns CDR1 SGHNT and CDR2 YENEEA. CDR3 in DNA: TGTGCCAGCAATCCGGAGGGGACAACCGAAAAACTATTTTTT. It specifies CASNPEGTTEKLFF. Full variable domain (rest looked up from reference TRBV11-3 and TRBJ1-4): EAGVVQSPRYKIIEKKQPVAFWCNPISGHNTLYWYLQNLGQGPELLIRYENEEAVDDSQLPKDRFSAERLKGVDSTLKIQPAELGDSAVYLCASNPEGTTEKLFFGSGTQLSVL.

V gene TRBV4-3 combines with J gene TRBJ2-1, with D hard to call. The CDR3 is 14 amino acids. V dropped 3 bases and J dropped 2 bases, with 8 bases sitting between them. Germline V gene data show CDR1 as LGHNA and CDR2 as YSLEER. The DNA of the CDR3 is TGCGCCAGCAGCCAGGTAGACACCTACAATGAGCAGTTCTTC. Translating it yields CASSQVDTYNEQFF.

On this clonotype itself: The conserved closing phenylalanine or tryptophan is absent in this CDR3, likely reflecting a read error. This chain connects TRBV20-1 to TRBJ2-2; D tentatively fits TRBD1 or TRBD2 (6 bases each). CDR3 length: 15 amino acids. Germline V CDR1 and CDR2: DFQATT, SNEGSKA (reference sequence). The CDR3 is CRARATGRDTGELFL. The CDR3 DNA follows: TGCAGAGCTAGAGCCACAGGGCGGGACACCGGGGAACTGTTTTTA.

This clonotype was recorded once. The CDR3 spells CASSLDLTSGSHVEQFF. CDR3 nucleotide sequence: TGTGCCAGCAGCTTAGATTTGACAAGCGGGAGCCACGTTGAGCAGTTCTTC. This chain connects TRBV11-3 to TRBJ2-1; TRBD2 matches at 8 bases. V lost 0 bases, J lost 9 bases, and 13 bases stayed unmatched. Germline V gene lookup returns CDR1 SGHNT and CDR2 YENEEA. The CDR3 is made up of 17 amino acids.

As regards this clonotype: An end of the junction differs from the germline gene, which may be a read error. V and J are TRBV11-1 and TRBJ2-6; 9 bases fit TRBD2. CDR1 is SGHAT, CDR2 FQDESV, per germline (reference sequence). The CDR3 covers 15 residues. CDR3 residues: CASSPFRGGANVPTF. CDR3 sequence (DNA): TGTGCCAGCAGCCCCTTCCGCGGGGGGGCCAACGTCCCGACGTTC. Looking up the rest from reference TRBV11-1 and TRBJ2-6 gives the full variable domain: EAEVAQSPRYKITEKSQAVAFWCDPISGHATLYWYRQILGQGPELLVQFQDESVVDDSQLPKDRFSAERLKGVDSTLKIQPAELGDSAMYLCASSPFRGGANVPTFGAGSRLTVL.

This clonotype was seen many times. The gene calls are TRBV6-2 or TRBV6-3 and TRBJ1-2, with TRBD1 matching over 9 bases. Trimming took 7 bases from V and 0 from J; bases not matched to a gene: 3. Looked up from germline, CDR1 is MNHEY and CDR2 is SVGEGT. The CDR3 is 14 residues long. Written as DNA, the CDR3 is TGTGCCAGCAACGACAGGGGGTCTAACTATGGCTACACCTTC. It is translated as CASNDRGSNYGYTF.

Comment on this clonotype: Since a much larger clone is just one base distant, this may be a read error. This chain connects TRBV28 to TRBJ1-5; no clear D. CDR1 and CDR2 (germline): MDHEN, SYDVKM. The CDR3 has 14 residues. V was cut by 7 bases and J by 6 bases, with 16 bases left in between. CDR3 loop: CASITGGWVQPQHF. As DNA, the CDR3 is TGTGCCAGCATTACGGGAGGTTGGGTTCAGCCCCAGCATTTT.

A note on this clonotype: The junction shows a germline mismatch at one end, possibly a read error. This chain links TRBV11-1 with TRBJ2-4, with D maybe TRBD1 (5 bases). This CDR3 is built from 12 residues. Germline V gives CDR1 SGHAT, CDR2 FQDESV (reference sequence). The CDR3 loop is CPSNLDRNIQYF. The DNA for the CDR3 is TGTCCCAGCAACTTAGACAGAAACATTCAGTACTTC.

Of note for this clonotype: A clone one base away is much larger, so this may be a read error. The J gene is TRBJ1-5, the V gene TRBV12-3 or TRBV12-4; D is possibly TRBD1 (5 bases). V lost 3 bases and J 7 bases, leaving 10 bases between the germline ends. The CDR3 consists of 13 residues. The chain's CDR3 is CASSFQGKQPQHF. CDR3 nucleotide sequence: TGTGCCAGCAGTTTTCAGGGAAAACAGCCCCAGCATTTT.

A remark on this clonotype: A read error may be the cause here, since a much bigger clone is one base away. The chain carries TRBV5-4 and TRBJ1-2; 10 bases match TRBD1. The CDR3 has 13 amino acids. The V gene end was trimmed by 9 bases and the J gene end by 4 bases; junction bases not matched to a gene: 6. Germline-derived CDR1 and CDR2 are SGHNT and YYREEE (reference sequence). The CDR3 region is CAIRWTGGYGYTF. CDR3 in DNA: TGTGCCATCAGATGGACAGGGGGCTATGGCTACACCTTC. The complete variable domain, with remaining parts taken from reference TRBV5-4 and TRBJ1-2, reads ETGVTQSPTHLIKTRGQQVTLRCSSQSGHNTVSWYQQALGQGPQFIFQYYREEENGRGNFPPRFSGLQFPNYSSELNVNALELDDSALYLCAIRWTGGYGYTFGSGTRLTVV.

Only one count was recorded for this clonotype. The chain has TRBV11-2 and TRBJ2-7, with TRBD1 matching over 7 bases. This CDR3 spans 15 amino acids. The V gene end was trimmed by 5 bases and the J gene end by 4 bases; junction bases not matched to a gene: 11. The V gene's germline CDR1 is SGHAT and CDR2 FQNNGV. In DNA, the CDR3 is TGTGCCAGCAGCCCGGGCCCCGGACAGGTGTACGAGCAGTACTTC. Its protein is CASSPGPGQVYEQYF.

This clonotype has only a few counts. The chain carries TRBV13 and TRBJ2-7, with TRBD2 matching over 8 bases. The CDR3 spans 20 residues. V shed 4 bases, J shed 0 bases, and the junction held 20 bases outside the gene matches. Germline CDR1 PRHDT, CDR2 FYEKMQ (reference sequence). Written as DNA, the CDR3 is TGTGCCAGCAGCTCGGATCCGGGACTTGCGGGAGGAAATGGCTCCTACGAGCAGTACTTC. Protein sequence: CASSSDPGLAGGNGSYEQYF.

This clonotype was counted between two and nine times. A much larger clone lies a single base off, so this may be a read error. The chain recombines TRBV11-2 with TRBJ2-1; D is undetermined. The CDR3 extends over 13 amino acids. CDR1 SGHAT and CDR2 FQNNGV come from the germline V gene. The V and J ends lost 5 bases and 5 bases respectively, with 10 bases between them. CDR3 sequence reads: CASSLSLNNEQFF. CDR3 coding DNA: TGTGCCAGCAGCCTTTCCCTGAACAATGAGCAGTTCTTC.

As for this clonotype: This may be a read error: a much more frequent sequence differs by one nucleotide. This chain joins TRBV20-1 and TRBJ2-3, with D possibly matching TRBD2 (5 bases). The CDR3 length is 14 residues. The germline gives CDR1 DFQATT, CDR2 SNEGSKA (reference sequence). DNA for the CDR3: TGCAGTACTAGAGATCAGGACTTCACAGATACGCAGTATTTT. Its protein is CSTRDQDFTDTQYF.

Comments on this clonotype: A clone one base away is much larger, so this may be a read error. The chain recombines TRBV28 with TRBJ2-1; D is unclear. Per the germline V gene, CDR1 is MDHEN and CDR2 is SYDVKM. The CDR3 spans 13 residues. Trimming cost V 7 bases and J 8 bases, with 15 bases left between them. The CDR3 coding sequence is TGTGCCAGCACCCTAGTTAGGTCCGATGAGCAGTTCTTC. Translated: CASTLVRSDEQFF.

A note on this clonotype: Germline is not matched at one junction end, which may reflect a read error. The chain has TRBV28 and TRBJ2-2; 9 bases match TRBD2. CDR3 length: 16 amino acids. Germline V CDR1 and CDR2: MDHEN, SYDVKM. As DNA, the CDR3 is TGTGCCAGCAGGAGTAGCGGGAGTCGGGGGACCGGGGAGCTGTTATTT. This sequence encodes CASRSSGSRGTGELLF.

Concerning this clonotype: The junction does not match germline at one end; this may be a read error. The chain carries TRBV11-2 and TRBJ1-5; no clear D gene. CDR3 size: 13 residues. The germline gives CDR1 SGHAT, CDR2 FQNNGV. CDR3 in DNA: TGTCCCAGCAGCTATCATAGCAATCAGCACCAGCATTTT. Protein product: CPSSYHSNQHQHF.

Notes on this clonotype: The conserved phenylalanine or tryptophan normally closing the CDR3 is absent here, so this likely arose from a read error. The V call is TRBV6-1, the J call TRBJ2-6; 8 bases match TRBD2. This CDR3 is 15 amino acids long. CDR1 is MNHNS, CDR2 SASEGT, per germline. The V and J ends lost 6 bases and 13 bases, in that order; junction bases with no gene match: 14. The CDR3 spells CASSPQTGGVKVLTL. The CDR3 DNA follows: TGTGCCAGCAGCCCCCAAACCGGGGGGGTCAAGGTCCTGACTCTC.

This clonotype was counted many times. The V gene is TRBV6-2 or TRBV6-3, the J gene TRBJ2-2; TRBD2 agrees at 12 bases. The CDR3 has 14 residues. The germline gives CDR1 MNHEY, CDR2 SVGEGT. V was clipped by 7 bases and J by 8 bases; unmatched bases: 5. CDR3 sequence: CASKLAGGTGELFF. The DNA for the CDR3 is TGTGCCAGCAAACTAGCGGGAGGTACAGGGGAGCTGTTTTTT.

Comments on this clonotype: A read error may produce the germline difference seen at one junction end. This chain links TRBV20-1 with TRBJ2-1; no definite D call. Germline CDR1 and CDR2: DFQATT and SNEGSKA (reference sequence). The CDR3 runs to 16 residues. The CDR3 is CSARLQGVSSYNEQFF. DNA for the CDR3: TGCAGTGCTAGACTCCAAGGAGTATCATCCTATAATGAGCAGTTCTTC.